The 27 T cell receptor beta chains below come from one sample, sequenced in a study of prognosis after radiotherapy for stage I lung cancer. Genomic DNA provided the template from which TCR beta CDR3 was amplified by two-round multiplex PCR. The first round of PCR was done with primers that matched each TRBV and TRBJ gene. TCRdb reanalysed the multiplex PCR reads using MiXCR and keeps one entry per CDR3 protein. The table lists under 55,000 distinct CDR3 sequences, about 32% of them singletons, with 9.2% in the top ten. Sequences were derived from PBMCs, sampled before or after stereotactic body radiation therapy (not recorded which). The receptors shown here come from a donor aged 50 or older with non-small cell lung cancer.

This clonotype was seen at least ten times. The chain joins TRBV7-2 to TRBJ2-5, with no clear D. Trimming stripped 2 bases from V and 0 bases from J, with 7 bases between. Germline values: CDR1 SGHTA, CDR2 FQGNSA. The CDR3 is made up of 14 amino acids. CDR3 DNA sequence: TGTGCCAGCAGCTTACAGGCAAACCAAGAGACCCAGTACTTC. It codes for CASSLQANQETQYF. Complete variable domain (other parts from reference TRBV7-2 and TRBJ2-5): GAGVSQSPSNKVTEKGKDVELRCDPISGHTALYWYRQSLGQGLEFLIYFQGNSAPDKSGLPSDRFSAERTGGSVSTLTIQRTQQEDSAVYLCASSLQANQETQYFGPGTRLLVL.

This clonotype has at least ten counts. The chain has TRBV12-3 or TRBV12-4 and TRBJ2-1; possibly TRBD1 for D (6 bases). This CDR3 is 15 amino acids long. The ends were cut back, 6 bases at V and 7 bases at J, with 19 bases in the middle. The CDR3 region is CASSLRTAFGNEQFF. DNA of the CDR3: TGTGCCAGCAGCCTCCGGACAGCCTTTGGAAATGAGCAGTTCTTC.

The V gene is TRBV6-1, the J gene TRBJ2-1; 7 bases agree with TRBD2. J was trimmed by 0 bases and V by 6 bases; bases with no gene match: 5. This CDR3 has 15 residues. Germline lookup yields CDR1 MNHNS and CDR2 SASEGT. CDR3 sequence reads: CASRKSGGSYNEQFF. The CDR3 DNA reads as TGTGCCAGCAGGAAGTCGGGAGGCTCCTACAATGAGCAGTTCTTC.

With regard to this clonotype: A read error is the likely source, as a far larger clone sits one nucleotide away. For the CDR3, the DNA is TGTGCCAGCAGATCGTGGGGATCCCAATTCTACGAGCATTACTTC. Translated, it gives CASRSWGSQFYEHYF. This chain uses TRBV6-4 with TRBJ2-7, with unresolved D. This CDR3 spans 15 amino acids. From germline, CDR1 is MRHNA and CDR2 SNTAGT.

This chain uses TRBV6-4 with TRBJ1-1; 11 bases match TRBD1. The CDR3 length is 14 residues. Germline V CDR1 and CDR2: MRHNA, SNTAGT. Losses at the gene ends were 3 bases for V and 4 bases for J; bases not matched to a gene: 1. The CDR3: CASSEGTGGTEAFF. The CDR3 DNA reads TGTGCCAGCAGTGAAGGGACAGGGGGCACTGAAGCTTTCTTT.

This clonotype was seen a few times. Possible read error: a much larger clone is one base away. The chain couples TRBV19 to TRBJ2-1; D remains unclear. CDR3 length: 11 amino acids. Germline lookup yields CDR1 LNHDA and CDR2 SQIVND (reference sequence). DNA of the CDR3: TGTGCCAGTAGTGGTAGGAATGATCAGTTCTTC. Translating gives CASSGRNDQFF.

This clonotype was seen repeatedly, ten times or more. J is TRBJ2-7 and V is TRBV2, with D perhaps TRBD1 or TRBD2 (6 bases each). This CDR3 has 14 residues. Looked up from germline, CDR1 is SNHLY and CDR2 is FYNNEI. With 10 bases removed from V and 7 bases from J, the gap between germline ends came to 23 bases. CDR3 DNA: TGTGCCACACGAGCCGGAGGGGGGACTGTGGAGCAGTACTTC. The encoded protein is CATRAGGGTVEQYF.

This clonotype was seen once. A single base separates this from a much larger clone, so it may be a read error. The chain combines TRBV5-6 with TRBJ2-7, with D maybe TRBD2 (6 bases). This CDR3 comprises 15 residues. Germline V lookup: CDR1 SGHDT, CDR2 YYEEEE. V was cut by 4 bases and J by 0 bases, with 14 bases left in between. This chain's CDR3 is CASSPVLANSYEQYF. CDR3 coding DNA: TGTGCCAGCAGCCCTGTACTAGCTAACTCCTACGAGCAGTACTTC.

As regards this clonotype: A far larger clone differs by one base, so this is likely a read error. This rearrangement joins TRBV2 to TRBJ2-7; 9 positions agree with TRBD2. Germline loops: CDR1 SNHLY, CDR2 FYNNEI. This CDR3 has 14 residues. This CDR3 is CASSTTSGFSERYF. CDR3 coding DNA: TGTGCCAGCAGCACCACTAGCGGGTTTTCCGAGCGGTACTTC. The full variable domain, its missing parts supplied by reference TRBV2 and TRBJ2-7, is EPEVTQTPSHQVTQMGQEVILRCVPISNHLYFYWYRQILGQKVEFLVSFYNNEISEKSEIFDDQFSVERPDGSNFTLKIRSTKLEDSAMYFCASSTTSGFSERYFGPGTRLTVT.

This clonotype came up many times. V usage is TRBV5-1 and J usage is TRBJ1-2; 11 positions agree with TRBD1. This CDR3 has 16 residues. From germline, CDR1 is SGHRS and CDR2 YFSETQ. V was clipped by 4 bases and J by 2 bases; unmatched bases: 7. The CDR3 is CASSLGQGAINYGYTF. The DNA of the CDR3 is TGCGCCAGCAGCCTAGGACAGGGGGCAATAAACTATGGCTACACCTTC.

This clonotype occurred many times. The V gene is TRBV4-1, the J gene TRBJ2-7; 10 bases fit TRBD1. This CDR3 has 17 residues. After removal of 4 bases from V and 6 bases from J, the junction contained 15 bases not matched to a gene. CDR1 is MGHRA and CDR2 is YSYEKL in the germline V gene. DNA for the CDR3: TGCGCCAGCAGCCCCCACAGGTTCGGGACAGGGGTCTCCGAGCAGTACTTC. This codes for CASSPHRFGTGVSEQYF.

The rearrangement uses TRBV24-1 and TRBJ2-1; the match to TRBD2 covers 8 bases. Germline loops: CDR1 KGHDR, CDR2 SFDVKD. This CDR3 region has 20 residues. V dropped 6 bases and J dropped 4; count of bases not matched to a gene: 22. CDR3: CATSYSPGRSGTGTYNEQFF. The CDR3 DNA is TGTGCCACCAGTTATTCCCCAGGCCGTAGCGGGACGGGGACTTACAATGAGCAGTTCTTC.

This clonotype was seen ten or more times. The genes are TRBV20-1 and TRBJ2-6, with no clear D. The CDR3 covers 14 residues. V gave up 3 bases and J gave up 4 bases, with 10 bases separating them. Per the germline V gene, CDR1 is DFQATT and CDR2 is SNEGSKA (reference sequence). CDR3 sequence reads: CSARHGSGANVLTF. CDR3 coding DNA: TGCAGTGCTAGGCACGGCTCCGGGGCCAACGTCCTGACTTTC.

At least ten counts were recorded for this clonotype. The chain couples TRBV5-1 to TRBJ2-7; 8 nucleotides line up with TRBD2. CDR3 size: 17 residues. Germline CDR1 is SGHRS and CDR2 is YFSETQ. The V segment lost 3 bases and the J segment 6 bases; nucleotides outside the gene matches: 17. CDR3 in amino acids: CASSSLTSGGGLFEQYF. CDR3 in DNA: TGCGCCAGCAGCTCCCTCACTAGCGGTGGAGGTTTGTTCGAGCAGTACTTC.

This clonotype was seen repeatedly, ten times or more. V gene TRBV2 combines with J gene TRBJ1-2, with TRBD1 matching over 7 bases. This CDR3 has 14 amino acids. Germline values: CDR1 SNHLY, CDR2 FYNNEI. J was trimmed by 4 bases and V by 6 bases; bases with no gene match: 8. The CDR3 loop reads CASRAGTVSYGYTF. CDR3 sequence (DNA): TGTGCCAGCAGGGCCGGGACAGTCAGCTATGGCTACACCTTC.

The sample holds many counts of this clonotype. The CDR3 loop is CASSSPQAYEQYF. The CDR3 coding sequence is TGTGCCAGCAGTTCCCCCCAGGCCTACGAGCAGTACTTC. The gene calls are TRBV28 and TRBJ2-7; D not resolved. CDR3 length equals 13 residues. The germline gives CDR1 MDHEN, CDR2 SYDVKM. V was trimmed by 4 bases and J by 2 bases, leaving 9 bases between them.

This clonotype was found many times. The chain uses TRBV12-5 and TRBJ2-1, with 15 bases identical to TRBD2. Germline assignment: CDR1 LGHNT and CDR2 FRNRAP. This CDR3 spans 17 amino acids. V lost 5 bases to trimming and J lost 3 bases; unmatched junction nucleotides: 5. CDR3 bases: TGTGCTAGTGGTCCGAGGACTAGCGGGAGGGACTACAATGAGCAGTTCTTC. Translation gives CASGPRTSGRDYNEQFF. Supplemented by reference TRBV12-5 and TRBJ2-1, the full variable domain reads DARVTQTPRHKVTEMGQEVTMRCQPILGHNTVFWYRQTMMQGLELLAYFRNRAPLDDSGMPKDRFSAEMPDATLATLKIQPSEPRDSAVYFCASGPRTSGRDYNEQFFGPGTRLTVL.

Notes on this clonotype: This may come from a read error, since a much larger clone is one base off. The chain combines TRBV30 with TRBJ2-7; a possible D gene is TRBD1 (6 bases). The CDR3 is 9 residues long. CDR1 and CDR2 from the germline V gene are GTSNPN and SVGIG (reference sequence). The CDR3 bases are TGTGCCCTCCCCGGGACAAGGAACTTC. It translates to CALPGTRNF. Drawing the rest from reference TRBV30 and TRBJ2-7, the complete variable domain is SQTIHQWPATLVQPVGSPLSLECTVEGTSNPNLYWYRQAAGRGLQLLFYSVGIGQISSEVPQNLSASRPQDRQFILSSKKLLLSDSGFYLCALPGTRNFGPGTRLTVT.

About this clonotype: A junction end diverges from the germline sequence, so it may reflect a read error. The chain couples TRBV14 to TRBJ1-1; D ambiguous. Germline V gene data show CDR1 as SGHDN and CDR2 as FVKESK. The CDR3 totals 15 residues. The CDR3 region is CVSSPLGVLGAEAFF. The CDR3 DNA is TGTGTCAGCAGCCCCCTTGGTGTACTCGGGGCTGAAGCTTTCTTT.

Details on this clonotype: A much larger clone lies one base from this, so it may be a read error. The chain recombines TRBV6-1 with TRBJ1-5; 7 nucleotides match TRBD1. The CDR3 runs to 15 residues. Germline-derived CDR1 and CDR2 are MNHNS and SASEGT. The trim removed 7 bases at V and 4 bases at J, leaving 10 bases unmatched. The CDR3 is CASTHKGQKNQPQHF. CDR3 sequence (DNA): TGTGCCAGCACCCACAAGGGACAGAAAAATCAGCCCCAGCATTTT.

Turning to this clonotype: This could be a read error, since a much larger clone is one nucleotide away. The rearrangement uses TRBV24-1 and TRBJ2-1; a possible D gene is TRBD1 (6 bases). The J call is uncertain, as TRBJ2-5 better fits the DNA end. Germline CDR1 KGHDR, CDR2 SFDVKD. The CDR3 consists of 15 residues. The CDR3 here is CATSDNRDKGQTQYF. CDR3 DNA: TGTGCCACCAGTGATAACCGGGACAAGGGACAGACCCAGTACTTC.

This clonotype showed up many times. This sequence joins TRBV18 and TRBJ1-4; D perhaps matches TRBD1 (5 bases). Trimming shortened V by 5 bases and J by 6 bases, and 16 bases separated the two germline ends. Germline V gene lookup returns CDR1 KGHSH and CDR2 LQKENI. The CDR3 has 15 residues. The CDR3 spells CASSGTEAVYEKLFF. CDR3 nucleotide sequence: TGTGCCAGCTCAGGGACCGAGGCCGTATATGAAAAACTGTTTTTT.

Details on this clonotype: Germline is not matched at one junction end, which may reflect a read error. The CDR3 DNA reads TGTGCCAGCAGTTCAAGGCGGAGCTCCTACAATGAGCATTTCTTC. This sequence encodes CASSSRRSSYNEHFF. The J gene is TRBJ2-1, the V gene TRBV7-2, with no clear D. CDR1 SGHTA and CDR2 FQGNSA come from the germline V gene. The CDR3 covers 15 residues.

This clonotype was detected many times. The genes are TRBV9 and TRBJ2-4; 9 nucleotides align to TRBD1. This CDR3 is built from 15 residues. The germline V gene encodes CDR1 SGDLS and CDR2 YYNGEE. Trimming took 3 bases from V and 5 from J; bases not matched to a gene: 6. The CDR3 DNA follows: TGTGCCAGCAGCGGGACAGGGGCGGCGGAAAACATTCAGTACTTC. Its protein is CASSGTGAAENIQYF.

A note on this clonotype: Relative to the germline gene, one junction end is altered; a read error may explain this. The V call is TRBV5-1, the J call TRBJ1-2; 7 bases agree with TRBD1. The V gene's germline CDR1 is SGHRS and CDR2 YFSETQ. This CDR3 has 14 residues. CDR3 amino acids: CASSTGQAYYDYTF. The CDR3 nucleotides are TGCGCCAGCAGCACAGGACAGGCTTACTATGACTACACCTTC.

On this clonotype: A read error may explain this, as a much larger clone is one base away. V and J are TRBV24-1 and TRBJ2-7; TRBD2 agrees at 13 bases. This CDR3 comprises 15 residues. CDR1 and CDR2 from the germline V gene are KGHDR and SFDVKD. J lost 5 bases, V lost 5 bases, and 5 bases had no gene match. The CDR3 nucleotides are TGTGCCACCAGTGGTCCCGGGACTAGCGGGAACGAGCAGTACTTC. This sequence encodes CATSGPGTSGNEQYF.

The rearrangement uses TRBV11-3 and TRBJ1-6; D ambiguous. Trimming cost V 4 bases and J 10 bases, with 11 bases left between them. The CDR3 is made up of 13 amino acids. The germline gives CDR1 SGHNT, CDR2 YENEEA. CDR3 loop: CASSWTDQSPLHF. The DNA for the CDR3 is TGTGCCAGCAGCTGGACGGACCAGTCACCCCTCCACTTT.